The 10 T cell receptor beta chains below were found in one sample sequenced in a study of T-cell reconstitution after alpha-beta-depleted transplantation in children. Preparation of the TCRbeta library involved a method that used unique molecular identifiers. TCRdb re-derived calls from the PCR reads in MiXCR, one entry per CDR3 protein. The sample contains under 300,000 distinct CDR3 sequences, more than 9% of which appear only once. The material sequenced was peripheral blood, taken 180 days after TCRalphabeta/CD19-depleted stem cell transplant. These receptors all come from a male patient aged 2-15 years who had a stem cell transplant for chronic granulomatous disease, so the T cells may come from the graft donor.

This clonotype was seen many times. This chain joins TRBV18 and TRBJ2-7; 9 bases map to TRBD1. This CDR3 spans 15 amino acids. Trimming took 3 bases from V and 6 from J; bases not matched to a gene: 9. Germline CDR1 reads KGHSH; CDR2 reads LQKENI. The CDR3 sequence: CASSPRDREVGEQYF. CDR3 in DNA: TGTGCCAGCTCACCTAGGGACAGGGAGGTTGGCGAGCAGTACTTC.

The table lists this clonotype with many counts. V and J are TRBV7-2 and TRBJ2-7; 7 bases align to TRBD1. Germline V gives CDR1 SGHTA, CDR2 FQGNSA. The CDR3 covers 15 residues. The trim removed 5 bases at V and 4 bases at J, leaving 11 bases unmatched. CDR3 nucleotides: TGTGCCAGCAGCATACACAGGGGAGTGGAGTACGAGCAGTACTTC. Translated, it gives CASSIHRGVEYEQYF.

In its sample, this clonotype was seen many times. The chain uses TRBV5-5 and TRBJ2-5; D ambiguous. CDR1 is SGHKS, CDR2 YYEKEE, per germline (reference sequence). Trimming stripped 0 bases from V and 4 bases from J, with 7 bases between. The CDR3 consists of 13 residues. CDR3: CASSLVGIETQYF. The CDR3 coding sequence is TGTGCCAGCAGCTTGGTGGGGATAGAGACCCAGTACTTC. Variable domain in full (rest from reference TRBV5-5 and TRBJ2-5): DAGVTQSPTHLIKTRGQQVTLRCSPISGHKSVSWYQQVLGQGPQFIFQYYEKEERGRGNFPDRFSARQFPNYSSELNVNALLLGDSALYLCASSLVGIETQYFGPGTRLLVL.

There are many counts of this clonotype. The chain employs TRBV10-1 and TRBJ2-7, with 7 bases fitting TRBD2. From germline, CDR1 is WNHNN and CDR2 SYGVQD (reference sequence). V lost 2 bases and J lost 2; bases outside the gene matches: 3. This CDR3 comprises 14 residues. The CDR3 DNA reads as TGCGCCAGCAGTGAGGCGGGAGCAACCTACGAGCAGTACTTC. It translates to CASSEAGATYEQYF.

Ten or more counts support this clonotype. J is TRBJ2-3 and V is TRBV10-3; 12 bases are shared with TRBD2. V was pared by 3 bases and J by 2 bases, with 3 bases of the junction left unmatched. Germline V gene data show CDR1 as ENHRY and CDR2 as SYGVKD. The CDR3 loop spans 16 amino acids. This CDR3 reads CAISERTSGVTDTQYF. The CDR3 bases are TGTGCCATCAGTGAAAGGACTAGCGGGGTCACAGATACGCAGTATTTT.

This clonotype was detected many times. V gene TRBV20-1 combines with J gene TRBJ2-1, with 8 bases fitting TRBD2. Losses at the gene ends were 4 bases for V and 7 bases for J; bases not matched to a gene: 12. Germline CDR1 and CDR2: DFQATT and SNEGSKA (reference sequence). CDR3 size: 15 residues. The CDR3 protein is CSAILAEITSNEQFF. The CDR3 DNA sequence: TGCAGTGCTATACTAGCGGAGATTACTAGTAATGAGCAGTTCTTC.

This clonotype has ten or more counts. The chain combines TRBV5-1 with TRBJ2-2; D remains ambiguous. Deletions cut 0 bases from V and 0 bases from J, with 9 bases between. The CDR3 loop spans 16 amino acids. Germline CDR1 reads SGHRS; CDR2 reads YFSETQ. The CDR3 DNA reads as TGCGCCAGCAGCTTGGACAGCCGACCGAACACCGGGGAGCTGTTTTTT. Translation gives CASSLDSRPNTGELFF.

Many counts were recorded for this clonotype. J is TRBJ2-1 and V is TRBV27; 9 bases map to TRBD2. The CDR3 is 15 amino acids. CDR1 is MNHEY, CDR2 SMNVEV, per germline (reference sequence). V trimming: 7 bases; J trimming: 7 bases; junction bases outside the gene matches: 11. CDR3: CASIPTSGRWNEQFF. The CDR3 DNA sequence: TGTGCCAGCATTCCGACTAGCGGACGGTGGAATGAGCAGTTCTTC.

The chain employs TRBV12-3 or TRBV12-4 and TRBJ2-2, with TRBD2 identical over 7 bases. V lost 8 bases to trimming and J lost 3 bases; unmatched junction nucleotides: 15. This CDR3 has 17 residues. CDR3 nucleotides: TGTGCCAGCTGCCACCCCTTCCTACTAGCGTACACCGGGGAGCTGTTTTTT. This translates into CASCHPFLLAYTGELFF.

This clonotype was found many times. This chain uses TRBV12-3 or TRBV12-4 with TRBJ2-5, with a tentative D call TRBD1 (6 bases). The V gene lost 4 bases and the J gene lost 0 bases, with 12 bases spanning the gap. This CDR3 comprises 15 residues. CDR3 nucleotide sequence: TGTGCCAGCAGTTCCCAGGGGAACCACCAAGAGACCCAGTACTTC. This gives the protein CASSSQGNHQETQYF.